This TCR beta chain came from a study of blood T cell repertoires in COVID-19. The J segment lost 2 bases and the V segment lost 4 bases, leaving 13 bases of the junction unmatched. The germline gives CDR1 LGHDT, CDR2 YNNKEL (reference sequence). The CDR3 is 20 residues long. The data were produced by immunoSEQ multiplex PCR, yet TCRdb's version contains in-frame clones alone and is incomplete. Of about 220,000 clones in the sample, approximately 81% were seen once. The gene calls are TRBV3-1 (or the pseudogene TRBV3-2) and TRBJ2-3; TRBD2 agrees at 15 bases. Material for sequencing was peripheral blood. The receptor was derived from a woman aged 55-69 years who had recovered from COVID-19. In nucleotides, the CDR3 is TGTGCCAGCAGCCCTCTAGAGGGACTAGCGGGGGGACCCACCACAGATACGCAGTATTTT. Its protein is CASSPLEGLAGGPTTDTQYF.